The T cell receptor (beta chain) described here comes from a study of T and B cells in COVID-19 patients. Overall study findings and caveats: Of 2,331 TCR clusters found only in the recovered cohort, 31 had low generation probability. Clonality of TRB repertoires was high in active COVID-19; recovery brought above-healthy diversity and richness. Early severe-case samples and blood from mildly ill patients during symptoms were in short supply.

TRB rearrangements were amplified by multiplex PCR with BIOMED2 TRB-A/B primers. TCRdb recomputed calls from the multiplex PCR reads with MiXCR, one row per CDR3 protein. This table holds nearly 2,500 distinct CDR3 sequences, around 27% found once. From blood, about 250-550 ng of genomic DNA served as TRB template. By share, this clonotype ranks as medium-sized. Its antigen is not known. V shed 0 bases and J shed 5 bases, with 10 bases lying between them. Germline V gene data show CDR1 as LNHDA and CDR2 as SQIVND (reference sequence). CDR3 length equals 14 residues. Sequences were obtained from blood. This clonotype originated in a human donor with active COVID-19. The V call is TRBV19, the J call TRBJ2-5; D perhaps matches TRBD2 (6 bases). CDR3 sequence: CASSIDGSVETQYF. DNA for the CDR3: TGTGCCAGTAGTATAGACGGGAGTGTCGAGACCCAGTACTTC.